Described below is a single TCR beta chain sequence and its context. The PCR was carried out with 60 Vbeta primers and 13 Jbeta primers. Methods used by the authors: Approximately 10 million shared chains were among 80 million or so unique TCR beta chains counted in a later analysis. Sequencing was performed with immunoSEQ multiplex PCR; in TCRdb, only in-frame clones are kept and a portion is missing. Clone size and the V and J calls come from that table; the DNA yielded D and trimming. The table shows over 100,000 clones, with approximately 87% occurring only once. The data were taken from a study of cytomegalovirus exposure and HLA in healthy donors. Germline CDR1 SGHTS, CDR2 YDEGEE. This CDR3 has 14 residues.

The receptor was isolated from a man in his forties in good health and CMV-seronegative. The genes are TRBV5-8 and TRBJ2-5; TRBD2 is a possible D gene (5 bases). TRBJ2-7 matches the DNA end more closely, so the J call is doubtful. The sequenced sample was PBMCs. CDR3 region: CASSLGRNTYEQYF. CDR3 nucleotide sequence: TGTGCCAGCAGCTTGGGGAGGAATACCTACGAGCAGTACTTC.